These T cell receptor beta chains were read from a single sample in a study of blood T cell repertoires in COVID-19. The method was immunoSEQ multiplex PCR; TCRdb's version includes in-frame clones alone and lacks a portion of them. This sample has 200,000 to 300,000 clones, with 70% to 90% found just once. The specimen was peripheral blood. These receptors were collected from a man aged 50-59 years with acute or convalescent COVID-19. CDR3s leave out the opening cysteine and the closing phenylalanine or tryptophan.

v_gene	j_gene	CDR3aa
TRBV4-2	TRBJ1-1	ASSQVGLVAAF
TRBV28	TRBJ2-1	ASKRTSSYNEQF
TRBV10-3	TRBJ2-7	AINGQGDEQY
TRBV10-1	TRBJ2-7	ASSESVSSGINEQY
TRBV3-1/TRBV3-2	TRBJ2-5	ASSQGMRGTSETQY
TRBV27	TRBJ2-7	ASSLPGQWVYEQY
TRBV5-1	TRBJ1-5	ASSPTGTGNQPQH
TRBV2	TRBJ1-6	ATRVERGSPLH
TRBV3-1/TRBV3-2	TRBJ2-3	ASRGRGGTDTQY
TRBV2	TRBJ1-1	ASSDLQGAGAEAF
TRBV11-2	TRBJ2-7	ASSLDPGEQY
TRBV19	TRBJ2-3	ASRVGPTDTQY
TRBV7-8	TRBJ1-5	ASSLERAGNQPQH
TRBV6-6	TRBJ2-7	ASSLALPGQGAYEQY
TRBV6-5	TRBJ1-6	ANPGGQRSGSPLH
TRBV24-1	TRBJ1-2	ATSDPITGFYGYT
TRBV28	TRBJ2-7	ASTPPGGRYEQY